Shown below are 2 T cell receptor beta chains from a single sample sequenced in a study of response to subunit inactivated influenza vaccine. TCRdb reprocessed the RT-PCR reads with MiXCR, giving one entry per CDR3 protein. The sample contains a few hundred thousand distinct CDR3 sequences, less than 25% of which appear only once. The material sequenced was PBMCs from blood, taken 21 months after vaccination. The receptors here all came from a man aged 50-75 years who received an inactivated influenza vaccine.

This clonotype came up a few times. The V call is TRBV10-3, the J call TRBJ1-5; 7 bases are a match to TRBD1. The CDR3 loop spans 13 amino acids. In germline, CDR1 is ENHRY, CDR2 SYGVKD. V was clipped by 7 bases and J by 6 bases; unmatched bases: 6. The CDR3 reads CAINDREGQPQHF. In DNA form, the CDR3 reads TGTGCCATCAATGACAGGGAGGGTCAGCCCCAGCATTTT.

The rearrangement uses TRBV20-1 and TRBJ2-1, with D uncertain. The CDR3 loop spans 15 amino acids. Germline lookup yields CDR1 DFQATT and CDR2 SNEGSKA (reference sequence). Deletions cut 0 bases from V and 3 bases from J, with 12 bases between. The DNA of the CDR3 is TGCAGTGCTAGAGATCCGAGACTCGACTACAATGAGCAGTTCTTC. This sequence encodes CSARDPRLDYNEQFF.